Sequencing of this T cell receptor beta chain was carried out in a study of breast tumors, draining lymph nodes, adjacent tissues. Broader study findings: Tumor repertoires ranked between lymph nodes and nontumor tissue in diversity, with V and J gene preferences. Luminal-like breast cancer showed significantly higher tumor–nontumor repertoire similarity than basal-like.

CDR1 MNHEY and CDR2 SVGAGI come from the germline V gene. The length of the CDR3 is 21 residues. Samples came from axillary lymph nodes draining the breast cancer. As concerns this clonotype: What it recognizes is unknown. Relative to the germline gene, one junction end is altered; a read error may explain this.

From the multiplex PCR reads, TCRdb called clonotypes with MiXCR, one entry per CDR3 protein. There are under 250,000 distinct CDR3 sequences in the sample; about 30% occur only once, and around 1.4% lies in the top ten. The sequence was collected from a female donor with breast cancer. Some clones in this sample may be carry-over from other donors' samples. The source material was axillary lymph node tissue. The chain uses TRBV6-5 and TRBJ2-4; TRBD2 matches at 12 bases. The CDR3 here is CASSHSRGYRTGTSGQNIQYF. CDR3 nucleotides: TGTGCCAGCAGTCACTCTAGGGGTTACAGGACCGGGACTAGCGGGCAAAACATTCAGTACTTC.